Below, 3 T cell receptor beta chains from the same sample are listed, as sequenced in a study of tumor-infiltrating lymphocytes in localized non-small cell lung cancer. Measured with immunoSEQ multiplex PCR; TCRdb has only the in-frame clones, and not every one. The data hold 15,000 to 20,000 clones, with around 78% observed a single time. The sample was lung tumor tissue. The receptor source for this set is a human donor with non-small cell lung cancer.

V is TRBV19 and J is TRBJ1-1, with D possibly TRBD1 on 5 matching bases. Germline V gives CDR1 LNHDA, CDR2 SQIVND (reference sequence). The CDR3 has 15 amino acids. The germline V and J ends were trimmed by 4 bases and 8 bases, with 20 bases remaining between them. The CDR3 loop is CASSNLGRSSEEAFF. In nucleotides, the CDR3 is TGTGCCAGTAGTAACCTGGGACGGTCCTCTGAAGAAGCTTTCTTT. The complete variable domain, with remaining parts taken from reference TRBV19 and TRBJ1-1, reads DGGITQSPKYLFRKEGQNVTLSCEQNLNHDAMYWYRQDPGQGLRLIYYSQIVNDFQKGDIAEGYSVSREKKESFPLTVTSAQKNPTAFYLCASSNLGRSSEEAFFGQGTRLTVV.

This clone came up a few times. The chain couples TRBV5-1 to TRBJ1-5; no clear D. Germline lookup yields CDR1 SGHRS and CDR2 YFSETQ. There are 13 residues in the CDR3. V lost 0 bases to trimming and J lost 3 bases, with 4 bases between them. The CDR3 region is CASSLGVNQPQHF. For the CDR3, the DNA is TGCGCCAGCAGCTTGGGCGTCAATCAGCCCCAGCATTTT.

This chain links TRBV6-5 with TRBJ2-6; no clear D gene. This CDR3 spans 14 amino acids. The V end was cut by 10 bases, the J end by 3 bases, with 13 bases between. Looked up from germline, CDR1 is MNHEY and CDR2 is SVGAGI. CDR3 sequence: CATYSSFGANVLTF. Written as DNA, the CDR3 is TGTGCCACCTATTCCTCATTTGGGGCCAACGTCCTGACTTTC.